These 3 T cell receptor beta chains were sequenced from one sample in a study of CD8+ T cells in alopecia areata. Extracted from the samples, RNA was reverse transcribed into cDNA to serve as the sequencing template. Profiling relied on immunoSEQ multiplex PCR, and the TCRdb table lists in-frame clones only, not all of them. Of fewer than 250,000 clones in the sample, 50% to 60% were seen once. Treatment reported: oral pan-JAK inhibitor, 5-10 mg twice daily. The source material was CD4+ T cells sorted from blood, sampled at week 4, from a patient treated with tofacitinib. These receptor sequences come from a human donor with alopecia areata.

The chain links TRBV2 to TRBJ2-1; D gene ambiguous. Trimming took off 11 bases at V and 5 bases at J, with 19 bases between the two ends. CDR3 length: 14 amino acids. Germline loops: CDR1 SNHLY, CDR2 FYNNEI. CDR3: CACQMSSVHNEQFF. The CDR3 nucleotides read TGTGCCTGCCAGATGTCGTCTGTCCACAATGAGCAGTTCTTC.

This clone appeared a few times. The chain combines TRBV19 with TRBJ2-1; 7 nucleotides align to TRBD2. CDR3 length: 13 residues. CDR1 LNHDA and CDR2 SQIVND come from the germline V gene (reference sequence). V trimming: 10 bases; J trimming: 5 bases; junction bases outside the gene matches: 8. CDR3 sequence reads: CATEAGRDNEQFF. The CDR3 nucleotides read TGTGCCACTGAGGCAGGGAGGGACAATGAGCAGTTCTTC. The variable domain in full, with the rest retrieved from reference TRBV19 and TRBJ2-1, is DGGITQSPKYLFRKEGQNVTLSCEQNLNHDAMYWYRQDPGQGLRLIYYSQIVNDFQKGDIAEGYSVSREKKESFPLTVTSAQKNPTAFYLCATEAGRDNEQFFGPGTRLTVL.

This rearrangement joins TRBV29-1 to TRBJ1-5; no definite D call. Germline CDR1 SQVTM, CDR2 ANQGSEA. The CDR3 extends over 10 amino acids. Trimming left V 5 bases short and J 9 bases short, with 8 bases between. CDR3 amino acids: CSVKRAPQHF. CDR3 in DNA: TGCAGCGTTAAGAGGGCGCCCCAGCATTTT.